This T cell receptor beta chain was obtained from a study of cytomegalovirus exposure and HLA in healthy donors. CDR1 and CDR2 from the germline V gene are MDHEN and SYDVKM. The CDR3 totals 12 residues. The V end lost 3 bases, the J end lost 3 bases, and 6 bases lay between the germline ends. Libraries were prepared by immunoSEQ multiplex PCR; TCRdb keeps only in-frame clonotypes and omits some of them. This sample has fewer than 200,000 clones, with approximately 86% found just once. The TCR sequence derives from a man under 40 in good health and CMV-seropositive. The sequencing input was PBMCs. V is TRBV28 and J is TRBJ2-7; D gene unclear. DNA of the CDR3: TGTGCCAGCAGTTTTTCTAGCTACGAGCAGTACTTC. This translates into CASSFSSYEQYF.